This T cell receptor (beta chain) was retrieved from a study of shared clonotypes between healthy human individuals. Notes on the study in general: Larger richness was generally estimated for naive than memory subsets. A reduction in generation probabilities was seen for non-shared clonotypes relative to those shared by all four donors. Only blood was sampled; tissue repertoires likely differ.

Only in-frame clones appear in the TCRdb table, and some are missing; sequencing was by immunoSEQ multiplex PCR. The profile covers around 1,000,000 clones, with around three quarters appearing a single time and 0.89% taken by the ten largest. In the case of this clone: The antigen remains unidentified.

Nashville, Tennessee was home to all donors, who were Caucasian adults. V gave up 7 bases and J gave up 4 bases; unmatched junction bases: 8. The germline V gene has CDR1 MGHRA and CDR2 YSYEKL. The CDR3 is made up of 16 amino acids. The genes are TRBV4-1 and TRBJ1-3; TRBD1 matches at 12 bases. The sequence derives from a man aged 18 to 29 in good health. Some clones in this sample may be carry-over from other donors' samples. The sequencing sample was made of memory CD4+ T cells from PBMCs. Sample subset: CD45RA-negative fraction. DNA of the CDR3: TGCGCCAGCATGCCGGGGGACAGGGGGCGGGGAAACACCATATATTTT. Amino acids: CASMPGDRGRGNTIYF.